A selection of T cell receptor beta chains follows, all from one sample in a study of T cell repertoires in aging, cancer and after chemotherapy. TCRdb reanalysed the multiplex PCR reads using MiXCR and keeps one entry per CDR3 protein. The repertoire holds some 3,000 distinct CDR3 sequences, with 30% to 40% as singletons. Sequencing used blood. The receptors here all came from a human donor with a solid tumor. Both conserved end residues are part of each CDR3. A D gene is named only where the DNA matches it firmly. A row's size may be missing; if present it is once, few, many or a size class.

CAWSSTNDGNTIYF	TGTGCCTGGAGTAGCACGAATGATGGAAACACCATATATTTT	TRBV30	TRBJ1-3	NA	NA
CASSSGTSNYGYTF	TGTGCCAGCAGTTCCGGGACAAGTAACTATGGCTACACCTTC	TRBV12-3/TRBV12-4	TRBJ1-2	NA	NA
CASSSGVGSPLHF	TGTGCCAGCAGCTCAGGGGTCGGATCACCCCTCCACTTT	TRBV5-6	TRBJ1-6	NA	medium-sized
CASSRIYSGNTIYF	TGTGCCAGCAGTAGGATCTACTCGGGAAACACCATATATTTT	TRBV12-3/TRBV12-4	TRBJ1-3	NA	NA
CASSLAGPTTEAFF	TGTGCCAGCAGCTTAGCGGGCCCCACCACTGAAGCTTTCTTT	TRBV7-2	TRBJ1-1	NA	few
CASSVAGGLKETQYF	TGCGCCAGCAGTGTGGCGGGGGGTTTAAAAGAGACCCAGTACTTC	TRBV5-1	TRBJ2-5	TRBD2	large
CASSPPQGPQHF	TGTGCCAGCTCACCACCTCAAGGGCCCCAGCATTTT	TRBV18	TRBJ1-5	NA	few
CASSPTPFGNSPLHF	TGTGCCAGCAGCCCAACCCCCTTTGGTAATTCACCCCTCCACTTT	TRBV6-5	TRBJ1-6	NA	NA
CASSLKGTSGYEQYF	TGTGCCAGCAGTTTGAAGGGGACTAGCGGGTACGAGCAGTACTTC	TRBV27	TRBJ2-7	TRBD2	NA
CASSPGGGRGFDSPLHF	TGTGCCAGCAGCCCTGGGGGGGGCAGGGGGTTTGATTCACCCCTCCACTTT	TRBV5-6	TRBJ1-6	TRBD1	few
CASSKNEGLYGYTF	TGTGCCAGCAGTAAAAACGAGGGGCTATATGGCTACACCTTC	TRBV6-5	TRBJ1-2	NA	few
CASSQVTGGTEAFF	TGTGCCAGCAGCCAAGTCACAGGCGGCACTGAAGCTTTCTTT	TRBV14	TRBJ1-1	NA	NA
CASDLRKGSNNQPQHF	TGTGCCAGCGATCTACGGAAGGGGTCCAACAATCAGCCCCAGCATTTT	TRBV6-5	TRBJ1-5	NA	NA
CASSLPGQTSYEQYF	TGTGCCAGCAGCTTACCGGGACAGACCTCCTACGAGCAGTACTTC	TRBV11-1	TRBJ2-7	TRBD1	medium-sized
CASSPDRPDTGELFF	TGTGCCAGCTCACCGGATCGTCCGGACACCGGGGAGCTGTTTTTT	TRBV18	TRBJ2-2	NA	NA
CASSTRGGNSPLHF	TGTGCCAGCAGCACCAGGGGTGGCAATTCACCCCTCCACTTT	TRBV5-6	TRBJ1-6	NA	NA
CATPWDTQYF	TGTGCCACCCCCTGGGATACGCAGTATTTT	TRBV19	TRBJ2-3	NA	medium-sized
CASSLGVWPGGEETQYF	TGTGCCAGCAGTCTCGGCGTTTGGCCAGGGGGTGAAGAGACCCAGTACTTC	TRBV27	TRBJ2-5	TRBD1	NA
CASSPGTGNYGYTF	TGTGCCAGCAGCCCCGGGACAGGGAACTATGGCTACACCTTC	TRBV5-4	TRBJ1-2	TRBD1	NA
CASMKGPNTEAFF	TGTGCCAGCATGAAGGGCCCGAACACTGAAGCTTTCTTT	TRBV5-5	TRBJ1-1	NA	once
CSVSWAGGPDTQYF	TGCAGCGTCTCCTGGGCCGGGGGGCCAGATACGCAGTATTTT	TRBV29-1	TRBJ2-3	NA	medium-sized
CSARPFGDTEAFF	TGCAGTGCTAGACCGTTTGGGGACACTGAAGCTTTCTTT	TRBV20-1	TRBJ1-1	NA	NA
CASSGQNSNQPQHF	TGTGCCAGCAGCGGACAGAATAGCAATCAGCCCCAGCATTTT	TRBV5-6	TRBJ1-5	NA	NA
CSARDPLTGSVGSPLHF	TGCAGTGCTAGAGATCCCTTGACAGGGAGTGTAGGCTCACCCCTCCACTTT	TRBV20-1	TRBJ1-6	TRBD1	NA
CATSRDRALGISYTF	TGTGCCACCAGCAGAGACAGAGCCCTAGGCATTTCCTACACCTTC	TRBV15	TRBJ1-2	NA	NA
CASSSPGQGQETQYF	TGTGCCAGCAGCTCCCCGGGACAGGGACAAGAGACCCAGTACTTC	TRBV5-4	TRBJ2-5	TRBD1	medium-sized
CASRGTVANTGELFF	TGTGCCAGCAGAGGGACAGTCGCGAACACCGGGGAGCTGTTTTTT	TRBV12-3/TRBV12-4	TRBJ2-2	TRBD1	medium-sized
CASSERPTPWNEQFF	TGTGCCAGCAGTGAAAGACCAACCCCTTGGAATGAGCAGTTCTTC	TRBV6-5	TRBJ2-1	NA	NA
CASSPGTGPIETQYF	TGTGCCAGCAGCCCCGGGACAGGCCCCATCGAGACCCAGTACTTC	TRBV5-4	TRBJ2-5	TRBD1	NA
CASSLRTASYGYTF	TGTGCCAGCAGTCTCCGGACAGCTTCCTATGGCTACACCTTC	TRBV6-2/TRBV6-3	TRBJ1-2	NA	NA
CASMPGGGEKLFF	TGTGCCAGCATGCCGGGGGGGGGGGAAAAACTGTTTTTT	TRBV12-3/TRBV12-4	TRBJ1-4	NA	NA
CASSLGQGRSGNQPQHF	TGTGCCAGCAGCTTGGGACAGGGGAGGTCGGGCAATCAGCCCCAGCATTTT	TRBV7-6	TRBJ1-5	TRBD1	NA
CASKGISGYTDTQYF	TGTGCCAGTAAAGGGATTAGCGGATACACAGATACGCAGTATTTT	TRBV19	TRBJ2-3	NA	medium-sized
CASSGLSGANVLTF	TGTGCCAGCTCCGGCCTCTCTGGGGCCAACGTCCTGACTTTC	TRBV2	TRBJ2-6	NA	NA
CASSSGRNYGYTF	TGTGCCAGCAGTTCGGGACGAAACTATGGCTACACCTTC	TRBV12-3/TRBV12-4	TRBJ1-2	NA	NA
CASSSGDSLNYGYTF	TGTGCCAGCAGTTCCGGGGACAGCCTTAACTATGGCTACACCTTC	TRBV6-5	TRBJ1-2	TRBD1	NA
CSVSGLAGGSKYF	TGCAGCGTCAGCGGACTAGCGGGGGGGTCAAAGTATTTT	TRBV29-1	TRBJ2-3	TRBD2	NA
CSASGTSVDTDTQYF	TGCAGTGCTAGTGGGACTAGCGTAGACACAGATACGCAGTATTTT	TRBV20-1	TRBJ2-3	TRBD2	NA
CASSRGRGTDTIYF	TGTGCCAGCAGCCGGGGCCGGGGTACGGACACCATATATTTT	TRBV6-5	TRBJ1-3	NA	few
CSASGPYLHF	TGCAGTGCCTCCGGGCCATACCTCCACTTT	TRBV20-1	TRBJ1-6	NA	NA
CAISASGGGLDTQYF	TGTGCCATCAGTGCCAGCGGGGGGGGCCTCGATACGCAGTATTTT	TRBV10-3	TRBJ2-3	TRBD2	NA
CASSYSGHIRTGNFLSPLHF	TGTGCCAGCAGTTACTCGGGCCACATAAGGACAGGCAATTTTCTGTCACCCCTCCACTTT	TRBV12-3/TRBV12-4	TRBJ1-6	TRBD1	NA